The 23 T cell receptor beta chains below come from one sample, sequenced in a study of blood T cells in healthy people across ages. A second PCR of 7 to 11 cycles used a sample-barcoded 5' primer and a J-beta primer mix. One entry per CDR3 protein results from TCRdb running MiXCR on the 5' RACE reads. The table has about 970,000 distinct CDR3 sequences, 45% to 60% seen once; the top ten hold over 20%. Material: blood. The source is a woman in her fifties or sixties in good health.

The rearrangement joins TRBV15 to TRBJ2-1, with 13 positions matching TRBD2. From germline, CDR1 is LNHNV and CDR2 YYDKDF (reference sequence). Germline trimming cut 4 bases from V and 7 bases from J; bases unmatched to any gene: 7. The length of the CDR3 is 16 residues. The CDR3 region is CATSTSTSGGRNEQFF. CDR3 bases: TGTGCCACCAGCACTTCGACTAGCGGGGGGAGGAATGAGCAGTTCTTC.

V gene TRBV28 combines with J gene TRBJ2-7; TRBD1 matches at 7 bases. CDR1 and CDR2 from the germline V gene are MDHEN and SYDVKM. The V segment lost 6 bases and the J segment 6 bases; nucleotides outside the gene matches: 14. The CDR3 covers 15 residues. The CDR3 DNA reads TGTGCCAGCAGCCCAGGACAGGCTTTTTTAGTCGAGCAGTACTTC. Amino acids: CASSPGQAFLVEQYF.

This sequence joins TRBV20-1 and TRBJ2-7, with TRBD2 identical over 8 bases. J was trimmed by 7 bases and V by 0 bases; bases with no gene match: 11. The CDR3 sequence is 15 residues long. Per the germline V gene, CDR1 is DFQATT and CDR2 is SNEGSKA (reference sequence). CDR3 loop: CSARDVREGRREQYF. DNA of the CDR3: TGCAGTGCTAGAGATGTACGGGAGGGCCGTCGGGAGCAGTACTTC.

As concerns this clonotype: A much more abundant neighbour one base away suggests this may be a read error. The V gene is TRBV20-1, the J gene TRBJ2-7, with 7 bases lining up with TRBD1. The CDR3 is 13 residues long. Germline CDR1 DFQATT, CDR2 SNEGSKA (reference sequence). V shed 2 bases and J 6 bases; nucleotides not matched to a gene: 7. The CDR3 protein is CSARSLTGREQYF. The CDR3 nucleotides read TGCAGTGCTAGATCACTGACAGGGCGCGAGCAGTACTTC.

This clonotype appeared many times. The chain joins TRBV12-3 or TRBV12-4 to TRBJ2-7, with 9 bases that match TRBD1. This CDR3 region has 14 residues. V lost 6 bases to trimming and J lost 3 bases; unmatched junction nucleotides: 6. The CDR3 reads CASSPGQGFYEQYF. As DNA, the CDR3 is TGTGCCAGCAGCCCGGGACAGGGATTCTACGAGCAGTACTTC.

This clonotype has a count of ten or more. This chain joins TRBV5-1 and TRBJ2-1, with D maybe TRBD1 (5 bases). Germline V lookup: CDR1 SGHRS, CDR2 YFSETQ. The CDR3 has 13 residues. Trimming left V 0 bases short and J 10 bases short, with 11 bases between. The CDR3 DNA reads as TGCGCCAGCAGCTTGGGGTCCGCAGGGGAGCAGTTCTTC. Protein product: CASSLGSAGEQFF.

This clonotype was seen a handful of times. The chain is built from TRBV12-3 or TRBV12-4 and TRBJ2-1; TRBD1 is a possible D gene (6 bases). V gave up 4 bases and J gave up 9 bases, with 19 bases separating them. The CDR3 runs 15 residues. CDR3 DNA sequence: TGTGCCAGCAGTTCAAACCGGGGACAACGGGGTGAGCAGTTCTTC. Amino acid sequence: CASSSNRGQRGEQFF.

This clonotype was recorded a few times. CDR3 coding DNA: TGTGCCTGGAGTGTACCCGGACATAAGACCTCTGGGGCCAACGTCCTGACTTTC. Protein: CAWSVPGHKTSGANVLTF. V is TRBV30 and J is TRBJ2-6, with D possibly TRBD1 on 5 matching bases. CDR1 and CDR2 from the germline V gene are GTSNPN and SVGIG (reference sequence). CDR3 size: 18 residues. Trimming stripped 0 bases from V and 0 bases from J, with 15 bases between.

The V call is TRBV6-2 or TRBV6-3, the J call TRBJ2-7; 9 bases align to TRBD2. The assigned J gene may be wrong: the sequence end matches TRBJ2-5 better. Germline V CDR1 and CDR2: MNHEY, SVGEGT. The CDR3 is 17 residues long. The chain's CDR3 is CASSYSSGRPYLETQYF. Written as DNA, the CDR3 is TGTGCCAGCAGTTACTCTAGCGGGAGACCATATTTGGAGACCCAGTACTTC.

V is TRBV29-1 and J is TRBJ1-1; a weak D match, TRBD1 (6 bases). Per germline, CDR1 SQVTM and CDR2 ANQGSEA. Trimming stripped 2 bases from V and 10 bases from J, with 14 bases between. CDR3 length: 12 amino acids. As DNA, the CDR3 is TGCAGCGTTGAAACAGGGAAGGGTGGAGCTTTCTTT. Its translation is CSVETGKGGAFF.

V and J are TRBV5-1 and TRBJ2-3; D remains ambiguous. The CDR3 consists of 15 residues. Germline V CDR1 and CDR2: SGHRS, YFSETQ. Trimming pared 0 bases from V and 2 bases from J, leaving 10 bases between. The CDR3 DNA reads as TGCGCCAGCAGCTTGGAGCCACAGTTCACAGATACGCAGTATTTT. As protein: CASSLEPQFTDTQYF.

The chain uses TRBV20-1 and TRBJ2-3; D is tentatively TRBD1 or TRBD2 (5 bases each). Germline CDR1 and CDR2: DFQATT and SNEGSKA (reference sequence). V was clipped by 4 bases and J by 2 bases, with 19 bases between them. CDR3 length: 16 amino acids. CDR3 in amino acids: CSAIVPRGDPTDTQYF. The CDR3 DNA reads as TGCAGTGCTATTGTTCCCCGGGGCGACCCCACAGATACGCAGTATTTT.

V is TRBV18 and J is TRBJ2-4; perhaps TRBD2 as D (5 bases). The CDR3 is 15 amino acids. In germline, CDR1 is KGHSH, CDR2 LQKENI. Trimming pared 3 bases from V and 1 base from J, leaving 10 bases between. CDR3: CASSPGSAAKNIQYF. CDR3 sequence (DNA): TGTGCCAGCTCACCGGGGAGTGCGGCCAAAAACATTCAGTACTTC.

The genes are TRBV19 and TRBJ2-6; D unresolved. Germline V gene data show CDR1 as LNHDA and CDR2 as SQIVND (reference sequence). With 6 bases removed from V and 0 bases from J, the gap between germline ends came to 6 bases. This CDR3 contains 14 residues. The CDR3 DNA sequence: TGTGCCAGTAGCAGTCGCTCTGGGGCCAACGTCCTGACTTTC. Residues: CASSSRSGANVLTF.

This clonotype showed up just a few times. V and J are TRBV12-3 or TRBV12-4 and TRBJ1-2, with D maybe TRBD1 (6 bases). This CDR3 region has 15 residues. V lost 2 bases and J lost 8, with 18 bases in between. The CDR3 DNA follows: TGTGCCAGCAGTTTATCGAAGAGGGGGGCGGAAGGCTACACCTTC. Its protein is CASSLSKRGAEGYTF.

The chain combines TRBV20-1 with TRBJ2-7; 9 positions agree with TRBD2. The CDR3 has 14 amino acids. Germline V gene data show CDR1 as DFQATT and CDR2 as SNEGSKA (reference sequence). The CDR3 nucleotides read TGCAGCAAGAGGCGGGTAGCGGGAGTAGGCGAGCAGTACTTC. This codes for CSKRRVAGVGEQYF.

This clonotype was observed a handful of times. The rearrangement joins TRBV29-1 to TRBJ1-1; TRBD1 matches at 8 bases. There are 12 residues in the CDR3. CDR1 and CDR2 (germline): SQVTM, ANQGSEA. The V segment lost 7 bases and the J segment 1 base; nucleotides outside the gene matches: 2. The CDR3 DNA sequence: TGCAGCGGGACAGGGACGAACACTGAAGCTTTCTTT. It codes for CSGTGTNTEAFF. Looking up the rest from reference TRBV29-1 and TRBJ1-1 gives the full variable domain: SAVISQKPSRDICQRGTSLTIQCQVDSQVTMMFWYRQQPGQSLTLIATANQGSEATYESGFVIDKFPISRPNLTFSTLTVSNMSPEDSSIYLCSGTGTNTEAFFGQGTRLTVV.

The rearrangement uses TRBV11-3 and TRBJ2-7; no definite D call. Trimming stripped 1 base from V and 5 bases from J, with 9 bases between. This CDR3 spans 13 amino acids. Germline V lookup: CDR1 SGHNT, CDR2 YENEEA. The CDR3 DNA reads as TGTGCCAGCAGCTTAGGACCGAAGAACGAGCAGTACTTC. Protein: CASSLGPKNEQYF. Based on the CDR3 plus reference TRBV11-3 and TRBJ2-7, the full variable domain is EAGVVQSPRYKIIEKKQPVAFWCNPISGHNTLYWYLQNLGQGPELLIRYENEEAVDDSQLPKDRFSAERLKGVDSTLKIQPAELGDSAVYLCASSLGPKNEQYFGPGTRLTVT.

The CDR3 region has the DNA TGTGCCAGCAGTGAACAGGGTTTCCAAAGCGGGACCCAGTACTTC. Translation gives CASSEQGFQSGTQYF. V and J are TRBV2 and TRBJ2-5; D is tentatively TRBD1 or TRBD2 (5 bases each). The V end was cut by 2 bases, the J end by 7 bases, with 17 bases between. The CDR3 loop spans 15 amino acids. The V gene's germline CDR1 is SNHLY and CDR2 FYNNEI.

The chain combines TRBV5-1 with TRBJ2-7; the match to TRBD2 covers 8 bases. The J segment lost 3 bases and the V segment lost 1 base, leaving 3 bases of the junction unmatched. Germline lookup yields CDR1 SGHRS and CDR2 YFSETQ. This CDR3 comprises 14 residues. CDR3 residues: CASSLMTSVYEQYF. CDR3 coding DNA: TGCGCCAGCAGCTTGATGACTAGCGTCTACGAGCAGTACTTC.

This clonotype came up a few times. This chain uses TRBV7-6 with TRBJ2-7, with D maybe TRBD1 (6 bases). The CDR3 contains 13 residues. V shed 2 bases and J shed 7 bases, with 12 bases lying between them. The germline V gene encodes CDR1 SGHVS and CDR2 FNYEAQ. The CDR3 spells CASSLTEGVEQYF. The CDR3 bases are TGTGCCAGCAGCTTAACTGAGGGGGTGGAGCAGTACTTC.

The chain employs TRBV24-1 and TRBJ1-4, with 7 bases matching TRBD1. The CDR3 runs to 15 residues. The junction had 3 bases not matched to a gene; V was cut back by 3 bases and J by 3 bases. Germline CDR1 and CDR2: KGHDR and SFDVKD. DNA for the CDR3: TGTGCCACCAGTGATGGACAGGCGGCTAATGAAAAACTGTTTTTT. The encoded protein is CATSDGQAANEKLFF.

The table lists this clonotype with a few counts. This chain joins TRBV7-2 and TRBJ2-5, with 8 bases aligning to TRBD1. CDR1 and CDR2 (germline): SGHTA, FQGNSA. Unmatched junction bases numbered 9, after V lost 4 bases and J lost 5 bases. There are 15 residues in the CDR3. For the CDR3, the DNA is TGTGCCAGCAGCTCTCGGACAGGGTGGAGGGAGACCCAGTACTTC. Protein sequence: CASSSRTGWRETQYF.